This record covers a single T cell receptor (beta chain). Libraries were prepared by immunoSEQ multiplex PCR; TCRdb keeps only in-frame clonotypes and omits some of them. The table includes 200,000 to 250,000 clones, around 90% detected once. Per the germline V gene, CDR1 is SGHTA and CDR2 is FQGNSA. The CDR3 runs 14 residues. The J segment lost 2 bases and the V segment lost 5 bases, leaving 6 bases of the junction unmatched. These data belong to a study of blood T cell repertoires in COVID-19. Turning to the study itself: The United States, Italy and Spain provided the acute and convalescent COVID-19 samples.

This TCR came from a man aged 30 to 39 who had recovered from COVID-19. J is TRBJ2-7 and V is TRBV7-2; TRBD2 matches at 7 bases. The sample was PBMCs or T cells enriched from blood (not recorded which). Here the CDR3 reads CASSADTSAYEQYF. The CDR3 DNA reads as TGTGCCAGCAGCGCTGACACTAGCGCCTACGAGCAGTACTTC.